This TCR beta chain is from a study of cytotoxic CD8 clonotypes in ibrutinib-treated CLL. Repertoires were generated with immunoSEQ multiplex PCR, while TCRdb's copy carries only in-frame clones and drops some. The table includes 250,000 to 350,000 clones, roughly four fifths detected once. Germline CDR1 MNHEY, CDR2 SMNVEV (reference sequence). V lost 1 base to trimming and J lost 1 base; unmatched junction nucleotides: 6. This CDR3 has 16 amino acids. Sequenced here: PBMCs, sampled at disease progression, from a patient treated with ibrutinib. The chain joins TRBV27 to TRBJ2-5; 7 positions match TRBD2. The sequence was collected from a human donor with chronic lymphocytic leukemia. The CDR3 DNA sequence: TGTGCCAGCAGTTTATTCGGGGGGAGGGTCCAAGAGACCCAGTACTTC. This encodes CASSLFGGRVQETQYF.